Below, 31 T cell receptor beta chains from the same sample are listed, as sequenced in a study of blood T cells in healthy people across ages. A sample-barcoded 5' primer and a J-beta primer mix were used in a second PCR of roughly 6 to 11 cycles. TCRdb re-derived calls from the 5' RACE reads in MiXCR, one entry per CDR3 protein. This sample carries 750,000 or so distinct CDR3 sequences, 25% of them seen once, and the ten largest clones take more than 8%. This same sample was also part of a study on T cells of mothers and their children.

Sequencing was carried out using blood. These receptors came from a boy between 10 and 17 years old in good health.

This clonotype was seen a handful of times. The chain links TRBV5-1 to TRBJ1-1, with TRBD1 identical over 8 bases. Germline trimming cut 5 bases from V and 6 bases from J; bases unmatched to any gene: 12. CDR1 and CDR2 from the germline V gene are SGHRS and YFSETQ. The CDR3 sequence is 15 residues long. CDR3 nucleotides: TGCGCCAGCAGTCAAAAACCACAGGGGGGCTCTGAAGCTTTCTTT. Translated, it gives CASSQKPQGGSEAFF.

This clonotype turned up a few times. CDR3 DNA sequence: TGCGCCAGCAGCCTCGAGGGGTGGGGAGCCTACAATGAGCAGTTCTTC. This codes for CASSLEGWGAYNEQFF. V gene TRBV5-1 combines with J gene TRBJ2-1; D may be TRBD1 or TRBD2 (5 bases each). In germline, CDR1 is SGHRS, CDR2 YFSETQ. CDR3 length equals 16 residues. Trimming took 4 bases from V and 2 from J, leaving 16 bases between them.

This rearrangement joins TRBV28 to TRBJ1-3; D unresolved. Per germline, CDR1 MDHEN and CDR2 SYDVKM. The CDR3 is 16 amino acids. The germline V and J ends were trimmed by 3 bases and 0 bases, with 12 bases remaining between them. The CDR3 loop is CASSFAGDISGNTIYF. CDR3 coding DNA: TGTGCCAGCAGTTTTGCGGGTGATATCTCTGGAAACACCATATATTTT.

This clonotype showed up just a few times. This chain joins TRBV20-1 and TRBJ2-5; 7 bases line up with TRBD1. The end of the DNA fits TRBJ2-7 better, so the J call may be wrong. Germline CDR1 DFQATT, CDR2 SNEGSKA (reference sequence). The CDR3 is 13 residues long. CDR3 sequence (DNA): TGCAGTGCCATCGAAGGGACAGACTACGAGCAGTACTTC. This codes for CSAIEGTDYEQYF.

This clonotype appeared a few times. The J gene is TRBJ2-1, the V gene TRBV24-1; D unclear. The J call may be faulty, since TRBJ2-7 better matches the DNA end. Germline loops: CDR1 KGHDR, CDR2 SFDVKD. This CDR3 has 13 amino acids. CDR3 in DNA: TGTGCCACCAGTACACCAGAGGAATACGAGCAGTACTTC. It translates to CATSTPEEYEQYF.

The chain uses TRBV5-5 and TRBJ2-5; no definite D call. The CDR3 runs to 13 residues. Trimming stripped 1 base from V and 0 bases from J, with 4 bases between. Germline V lookup: CDR1 SGHKS, CDR2 YYEKEE (reference sequence). CDR3 coding DNA: TGTGCCAGCAGCTTGTACCACCAAGAGACCCAGTACTTC. Its translation: CASSLYHQETQYF.

This chain links TRBV28 with TRBJ2-5; maybe TRBD1 (5 bases). V was shortened by 6 bases and J by 1 base, with 24 bases between the two germline ends. Germline loops: CDR1 MDHEN, CDR2 SYDVKM. This CDR3 contains 18 residues. CDR3 coding DNA: TGTGCCAGCAGAACATTTGGGTATTCGACAGAGATCCAAGAGACCCAGTACTTC. Its translation: CASRTFGYSTEIQETQYF.

This chain links TRBV7-9 with TRBJ1-2; D not resolved. This CDR3 is built from 15 residues. Germline lookup yields CDR1 SEHNR and CDR2 FQNEAQ (reference sequence). Trimming pared 2 bases from V and 3 bases from J, leaving 13 bases between. DNA for the CDR3: TGTGCCAGCAGCTTAATCGCTAGGGCCGACTATGGCTACACCTTC. Protein product: CASSLIARADYGYTF.

The chain links TRBV25-1 to TRBJ2-5, with 7 positions matching TRBD2. CDR1 and CDR2 (germline): MGHDK, SYGVNS. With 3 bases clipped from V and 2 bases from J, the junction kept 9 bases outside the gene matches. The CDR3 contains 16 residues. CDR3: CASSEGAGAVQETQYF. In DNA, the CDR3 is TGTGCCAGCAGTGAGGGTGCGGGAGCGGTTCAAGAGACCCAGTACTTC.

V usage is TRBV21-1 and J usage is TRBJ2-6; TRBD1, the table's D call, lacks a check against the DNA. TRBV21-1 is a listed pseudogene. The CDR3 loop spans 18 amino acids. The CDR3 spells CASSRRDRGGSFERVLTF. The CDR3, as DNA: TGTGCCAGCAGCAGACGGGACAGGGGGGGATCGTTCGAAAGGGTCCTGACTTTC.

The J gene is TRBJ2-1, the V gene TRBV3-1; 9 nucleotides agree with TRBD2. The germline V gene has CDR1 LGHDT and CDR2 YNNKEL (reference sequence). V gave up 0 bases and J gave up 8 bases; unmatched junction bases: 8. This CDR3 comprises 16 residues. For the CDR3, the DNA is TGTGCCAGCAGCCAAGAGGGCGCGGGAGGGCCCGATGAGCAGTTCTTC. Translation: CASSQEGAGGPDEQFF.

This clonotype was counted ten times or more. The chain is built from TRBV5-1 and TRBJ2-5; 7 bases map to TRBD1. This CDR3 contains 14 residues. J lost 1 base, V lost 1 base, and 1 base had no gene match. Per germline, CDR1 SGHRS and CDR2 YFSETQ. The CDR3 is CASSLRQGQETQYF. In nucleotides, the CDR3 is TGCGCCAGCAGCTTGAGACAGGGCCAAGAGACCCAGTACTTC.

The chain links TRBV29-1 to TRBJ2-3, with D possibly TRBD2 on 6 matching bases. The CDR3 sequence is 14 residues long. V was pared by 5 bases and J by 3 bases, with 15 bases between. CDR1 is SQVTM, CDR2 ANQGSEA, per germline. This CDR3 reads CSVRVAEQTDTQYF. CDR3 in DNA: TGCAGCGTTAGGGTAGCGGAACAAACAGATACGCAGTATTTT.

The gene calls are TRBV2 and TRBJ1-5; D unclear. This CDR3 comprises 12 residues. Per germline, CDR1 SNHLY and CDR2 FYNNEI. Trimming took off 3 bases at V and 7 bases at J, with 7 bases between the two ends. The CDR3 DNA sequence: TGTGCCAGCAGTGATGGGTGGCAGCCCCAGCATTTT. Its translation is CASSDGWQPQHF.

The J gene is TRBJ2-7, the V gene TRBV4-1; 8 bases agree with TRBD1. The V segment lost 1 base and the J segment 4 bases; nucleotides outside the gene matches: 6. Germline V gene data show CDR1 as MGHRA and CDR2 as YSYEKL. This CDR3 has 15 residues. CDR3: CASSQVVQGGYEQYF. CDR3 DNA sequence: TGCGCCAGCAGCCAAGTGGTACAGGGGGGATACGAGCAGTACTTC.

This clonotype has ten or more counts. The chain has TRBV2 and TRBJ2-7; D might be TRBD2 (5 bases). V was clipped by 4 bases and J by 4 bases, with 11 bases between them. CDR1 is SNHLY, CDR2 FYNNEI, per germline. This CDR3 is built from 13 residues. The CDR3 DNA is TGTGCCAGCAGTGCGGGATTTTCGTACGAGCAGTACTTC. It yields the protein CASSAGFSYEQYF.

The V call is TRBV7-2, the J call TRBJ2-1; a weak D match, TRBD2 (6 bases). The CDR3 loop spans 14 amino acids. V shed 5 bases and J shed 5 bases, with 13 bases lying between them. Germline V CDR1 and CDR2: SGHTA, FQGNSA. The chain's CDR3 is CASSPRRGNNEQFF. As DNA, the CDR3 is TGTGCCAGCAGCCCTAGGAGGGGAAACAATGAGCAGTTCTTC. Drawing the rest from reference TRBV7-2 and TRBJ2-1, the complete variable domain is GAGVSQSPSNKVTEKGKDVELRCDPISGHTALYWYRQSLGQGLEFLIYFQGNSAPDKSGLPSDRFSAERTGGSVSTLTIQRTQQEDSAVYLCASSPRRGNNEQFFGPGTRLTVL.

This clonotype was seen only a few times. This rearrangement joins TRBV3-1 to TRBJ2-2; 10 nucleotides line up with TRBD1. CDR1 and CDR2 from the germline V gene are LGHDT and YNNKEL (reference sequence). This CDR3 has 16 residues. V trimming: 1 base; J trimming: 5 bases; junction bases outside the gene matches: 4. The CDR3 bases are TGTGCCAGCAGCCAAGTCGGACAGGGGGGGACCGGGGAGCTGTTTTTT. Translated, it gives CASSQVGQGGTGELFF.

The chain employs TRBV13 and TRBJ2-2; TRBD2 agrees at 8 bases. Germline V gene lookup returns CDR1 PRHDT and CDR2 FYEKMQ (reference sequence). The length of the CDR3 is 16 residues. Trimming cost V 5 bases and J 7 bases; bases outside gene matches: 12. CDR3 amino acids: CASSPTGGGQVGELFF. Written as DNA, the CDR3 is TGTGCCAGCAGCCCGACAGGCGGGGGGCAGGTCGGGGAGCTGTTTTTT.

The rearrangement uses TRBV29-1 and TRBJ1-2, with a weak D call TRBD1 (5 bases). This CDR3 has 12 amino acids. Germline V gene data show CDR1 as SQVTM and CDR2 as ANQGSEA. V was cut by 6 bases and J by 4 bases, with 12 bases left in between. The CDR3 bases are TGCAGCGTATCGGGGGACGGCTATGGCTACACCTTC. Protein sequence: CSVSGDGYGYTF.

The chain combines TRBV29-1 with TRBJ2-1; 7 positions match TRBD2. The CDR3 contains 14 residues. Trimming removed 3 bases from V and 8 bases from J; junction bases left unmatched: 10. Per the germline V gene, CDR1 is SQVTM and CDR2 is ANQGSEA. The CDR3 region has the DNA TGCAGCGTTGAGGTGAACGCGGGAGTATATGAGCAGTTCTTC. Translating it yields CSVEVNAGVYEQFF.

This clonotype was seen many times. The V gene is TRBV7-9, the J gene TRBJ2-7; 9 nucleotides agree with TRBD1. Germline V gene sequence: CDR1 SEHNR, CDR2 FQNEAQ (reference sequence). V lost 1 base, J lost 2 bases, and 0 bases stayed unmatched. This CDR3 comprises 14 residues. The CDR3 here is CASSLGTGAYEQYF. The CDR3 region has the DNA TGTGCCAGCAGCTTAGGGACAGGGGCCTACGAGCAGTACTTC.

The rearrangement joins TRBV12-3 or TRBV12-4 to TRBJ1-2; D is unresolved. V lost 6 bases, J lost 4 bases, and 12 bases lay in between. CDR3 length: 13 amino acids. CDR3 DNA: TGTGCCAGCAGGCCCGCCCTGTCCTATGGCTACACCTTC. Translating it yields CASRPALSYGYTF.

The genes are TRBV24-1 and TRBJ2-3; 11 positions agree with TRBD2. The V and J ends lost 7 bases and 0 bases, in that order; junction bases with no gene match: 5. The CDR3 is 16 amino acids. Germline values: CDR1 KGHDR, CDR2 SFDVKD. CDR3 amino acids: CATRGGLAASTDTQYF. The CDR3 DNA reads TGTGCCACCAGGGGGGGACTAGCGGCGAGCACAGATACGCAGTATTTT.

Only a few counts were recorded for this clonotype. V usage is TRBV2 and J usage is TRBJ2-1; TRBD2 aligns across 7 bases. V shed 2 bases and J 0 bases; nucleotides not matched to a gene: 7. The CDR3 is 17 amino acids. Germline CDR1 and CDR2: SNHLY and FYNNEI. The chain's CDR3 is CASSERGGGSSYNEQFF. The CDR3 nucleotides are TGTGCCAGCAGTGAAAGGGGAGGCGGGAGCTCCTACAATGAGCAGTTCTTC.

The rearrangement links TRBV7-3 to TRBJ1-1, with D tentatively TRBD1 (5 bases). Germline V lookup: CDR1 SGHTA, CDR2 FQGTGA. Trimming stripped 3 bases from V and 10 bases from J, with 15 bases between. CDR3 size: 13 residues. The DNA for the CDR3 is TGTGCCAGCAGCTTTAGGGACGGTGCGGGAGCTTTCTTT. Translating gives CASSFRDGAGAFF.

This clonotype came up a few times. The J gene is TRBJ2-5, the V gene TRBV20-1, with D hard to call. The V end lost 3 bases, the J end lost 5 bases, and 7 bases lay between the germline ends. The CDR3 totals 11 residues. Germline V gene sequence: CDR1 DFQATT, CDR2 SNEGSKA (reference sequence). For the CDR3, the DNA is TGCAGTGCTAGTTGGGCGGAGACCCAGTACTTC. Translated: CSASWAETQYF.

About this clonotype: The CDR3 does not close with the conserved phenylalanine or tryptophan, likely indicating a read error. V gene TRBV28 combines with J gene TRBJ2-5; tentative D call: TRBD2 (5 bases). With the DNA end fitting TRBJ2-1 better, the J assignment may be wrong. The length of the CDR3 is 18 residues. Germline CDR1 MDHEN, CDR2 SYDVKM. The CDR3 sequence is CASSHLLKRQSSYNEQFL. CDR3 DNA: TGTGCCAGCAGTCATCTGCTTAAGCGGCAAAGCTCCTACAATGAGCAGTTCCTC.

The chain joins TRBV29-1 to TRBJ2-7, with TRBD2 matching 16 bases. Germline V gene data show CDR1 as SQVTM and CDR2 as ANQGSEA. V dropped 7 bases and J dropped 3; count of bases not matched to a gene: 9. The CDR3 spans 16 residues. CDR3: CSARRGLAGGHYEQYF. DNA for the CDR3: TGCAGCGCCAGAAGGGGACTAGCGGGGGGGCACTACGAGCAGTACTTC.

This clonotype was seen more than once but under ten times. The V gene is TRBV6-6, the J gene TRBJ2-5, with D perhaps matching TRBD1 (6 bases). CDR3 length equals 13 residues. V gave up 7 bases and J gave up 5 bases, with 14 bases separating them. CDR1 is MNHNY, CDR2 SVGAGI, per germline (reference sequence). The CDR3: CASKQTGSETQYF. CDR3 coding DNA: TGTGCCAGCAAACAGACAGGTTCGGAGACCCAGTACTTC.

The chain employs TRBV6-2 or TRBV6-3 and TRBJ1-6; TRBD1 might be the D (5 bases). Germline values: CDR1 MNHEY, CDR2 SVGEGT. Trimming removed 2 bases at V and 10 bases at J, with 15 bases between. The CDR3 runs 15 residues. The CDR3 sequence is CASSYLANQGSPLHF. The CDR3, as DNA: TGTGCCAGCAGTTACCTGGCCAACCAGGGATCACCCCTCCACTTT.